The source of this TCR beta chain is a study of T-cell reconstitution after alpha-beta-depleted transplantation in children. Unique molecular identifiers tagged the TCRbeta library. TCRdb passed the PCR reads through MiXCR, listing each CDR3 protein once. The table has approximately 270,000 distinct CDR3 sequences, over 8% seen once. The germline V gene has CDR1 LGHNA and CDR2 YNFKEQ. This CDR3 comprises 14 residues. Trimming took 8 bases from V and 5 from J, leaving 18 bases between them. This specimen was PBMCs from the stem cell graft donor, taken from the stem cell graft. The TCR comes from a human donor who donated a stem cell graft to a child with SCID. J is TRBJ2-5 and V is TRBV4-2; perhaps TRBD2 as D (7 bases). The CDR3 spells CASSYAGAGETQYF. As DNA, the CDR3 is TGTGCCAGCTCGTATGCGGGGGCCGGGGAGACCCAGTACTTC.